This TCR beta chain was documented in a study of T cell responses to AZD1222 COVID-19 vaccine. Study observations and caveats: CD4 TCRs associated with vaccination spanned spike, dominating at 160-218 and 743-854. The number of AZD1222 recipients seropositive at baseline was only 5 to 7. Possibly, clonal diversity was underestimated; donors were largely white British and included more females.

Notes on this clone: What it binds is unknown.

The CDR3 is 14 residues long. The V gene end was trimmed by 4 bases and the J gene end by 2 bases; junction bases not matched to a gene: 3. Germline CDR1 SGDLS, CDR2 YYNGEE. The protocol was immunoSEQ multiplex PCR, while the TCRdb copy is restricted to in-frame clones and leaves out a portion. The repertoire includes around 140,000 clones, 92% of them detected once, and about 4% sits in the top ten. The TCR comes from an adult who received the AZD1222 COVID-19 vaccine. The chain links TRBV9 to TRBJ1-5; TRBD1 matches at 7 bases. The sequencing here drew on peripheral blood, taken 28 days after the second AZD1222 dose. CDR3 in amino acids: CASSRTGGNQPQHF. In nucleotides, the CDR3 is TGTGCCAGCAGCAGAACAGGGGGCAATCAGCCCCAGCATTTT.